This T cell receptor (beta chain) is drawn from a study of cytotoxic CD8 clonotypes in ibrutinib-treated CLL. General observations from the study: Pretreatment clonality was elevated relative to age-matched healthy donors and paralleled circulating CD8+ T-cell counts.

Trimming cost V 3 bases and J 0 bases, with 9 bases left between them. This CDR3 has 14 amino acids. The germline V gene has CDR1 LNHDA and CDR2 SQIVND (reference sequence). As concerns this clone: Its antigen is undetermined.

From cryopreserved PBMCs came 1.5 to 2.5 micrograms of genomic DNA used for TCR beta libraries. Assay: immunoSEQ multiplex PCR; the TCRdb copy retains only in-frame clones and omits some. The table lists 110,000 or so clones, about 53% of them singletons. The chain has TRBV19 and TRBJ2-7, with unresolved D. The specimen comprised PBMCs, sampled after 24 months of ibrutinib treatment. This TCR derives from a human donor with chronic lymphocytic leukemia. For the CDR3, the DNA is TGTGCCAGTAGTATTAGGCAGGACTCCTACGAGCAGTACTTC. Translation: CASSIRQDSYEQYF.